These T cell receptor beta chains were read from a single sample in a study of T-cell memory formation after mild COVID-19. Each CDR3 protein is one row after TCRdb ran MiXCR on the 5' RACE reads. Altogether approximately 51,000 distinct CDR3 sequences are present, roughly a tenth being singletons, with the ten largest covering approximately 12%. The source material was PBMCs or a T cell subset sorted from them (not recorded which). The receptor set was obtained from an adult woman who had mild COVID-19 (a few samples of this study predate the infection). Cell type and time point are not known. Both conserved end residues are part of each CDR3. Each record gives: V gene, J gene, CDR3 protein.

V: TRBV12-3/TRBV12-4; J: TRBJ1-2; CDR3: CASSYLNQGPPRRGYTF
V: TRBV9; J: TRBJ2-1; CDR3: CASSVGTQLDDNEQFF
V: TRBV20-1; J: TRBJ1-1; CDR3: CSAREDRTVNTEAFF
V: TRBV30; J: TRBJ2-2; CDR3: CAWSVGVGSTGELFF
V: TRBV20-1; J: TRBJ1-1; CDR3: CSADRTGTNEAFF
V: TRBV4-3; J: TRBJ2-1; CDR3: CASSQVALAAYNEQFF
V: TRBV20-1; J: TRBJ1-1; CDR3: CSARVQGRAPEAFF
V: TRBV5-1; J: TRBJ2-2; CDR3: CASSLDTANTGELFF
V: TRBV25-1; J: TRBJ2-7; CDR3: CASASGWGTGSYEQYF
V: TRBV12-3/TRBV12-4; J: TRBJ1-1; CDR3: CASRKEVEAFF
V: TRBV12-3/TRBV12-4; J: TRBJ1-2; CDR3: CASSHTKKTGGEGYTF
V: TRBV27; J: TRBJ2-1; CDR3: CASRADRTSSYNEQFF
V: TRBV12-3/TRBV12-4; J: TRBJ2-3; CDR3: CASSPRTGTDTQYF
V: TRBV7-8; J: TRBJ2-5; CDR3: CASSLARGGADETQYF
V: TRBV2; J: TRBJ2-6; CDR3: CASGQGARGANVLTF
V: TRBV7-9; J: TRBJ2-1; CDR3: CASSSGLAGEGNEQFF
V: TRBV7-2; J: TRBJ2-6; CDR3: CASSLMGDASSGANVLTF
V: TRBV7-3; J: TRBJ1-1; CDR3: CASSLMLGWNTEAFF
V: TRBV10-3; J: TRBJ1-1; CDR3: CAISEKGTLNTEAFF
V: TRBV24-1; J: TRBJ1-2; CDR3: CATSDPQGRNYGYTF
V: TRBV11-2; J: TRBJ2-2; CDR3: CASSLEVNTGELFF
V: TRBV11-3; J: TRBJ1-1; CDR3: CASSSARQGAGTEAFF
V: TRBV3-1; J: TRBJ2-1; CDR3: CASSLSRLAGRHEQFF
V: TRBV6-5; J: TRBJ2-6; CDR3: CASSYSAGGANVLTF
V: TRBV4-3; J: TRBJ2-2; CDR3: CASSQDWGELFF
V: TRBV21-1; J: TRBJ1-1; CDR3: CASSVGAEAFF
V: TRBV20-1; J: TRBJ1-1; CDR3: CSAKVGPNTEAFF
V: TRBV24-1; J: TRBJ2-1; CDR3: CATSAWASGLPSYNEQFF
V: TRBV18; J: TRBJ2-3; CDR3: CASSRSLSTDTQYF
V: TRBV2; J: TRBJ1-5; CDR3: CASSETGLVWQPQHF
V: TRBV7-2; J: TRBJ2-7; CDR3: CASSSTPLAGGSYEQYF
V: TRBV24-1; J: TRBJ2-2; CDR3: CATSMERNTGELFF
V: TRBV7-2; J: TRBJ1-3; CDR3: CASKEGSGNTIYF
V: TRBV7-9; J: TRBJ2-3; CDR3: CASSAQGSDTQYF
V: TRBV15; J: TRBJ2-3; CDR3: CATSIGGSGVQYF
V: TRBV5-1; J: TRBJ2-1; CDR3: CASSVDSQGRAYNEQFF
V: TRBV14; J: TRBJ2-1; CDR3: CASSVARGYNEQFF
V: TRBV11-1; J: TRBJ2-7; CDR3: CASSRGAQGAYEQYF
V: TRBV5-5; J: TRBJ1-1; CDR3: CASSLATEAFF
V: TRBV12-3/TRBV12-4; J: TRBJ1-1; CDR3: CASSLYGTMNTEAFF
V: TRBV7-9; J: TRBJ2-7; CDR3: CASSLEIAAYEQYF
V: TRBV7-9; J: TRBJ1-1; CDR3: CASSPTGASEAFF
V: TRBV7-8; J: TRBJ2-7; CDR3: CASSPQDMVGYTYEQYF
V: TRBV4-3; J: TRBJ2-2; CDR3: CASSQERRAGELFF
V: TRBV5-1; J: TRBJ1-6; CDR3: CASSLYGATGNSPLHF
V: TRBV5-1; J: TRBJ2-2; CDR3: CASGAVDTGELFF
V: TRBV7-2; J: TRBJ2-5; CDR3: CASSPWGQGETQYF
V: TRBV9; J: TRBJ2-1; CDR3: CASSPPTSERGNEQFF
V: TRBV20-1; J: TRBJ1-5; CDR3: CSALQGARPQHF
V: TRBV7-6; J: TRBJ2-5; CDR3: CASSLYPQGAETQYF
V: TRBV11-2; J: TRBJ2-4; CDR3: CASSLQGSPAKNIQYF
V: TRBV29-1; J: TRBJ2-5; CDR3: CSAGTAQETQYF
V: TRBV11-1; J: TRBJ2-3; CDR3: CASRRTGTDTQYF
V: TRBV7-2; J: TRBJ2-1; CDR3: CASSLEASGSREQFF
V: TRBV2; J: TRBJ2-3; CDR3: CASSEALFTDTQYF
V: TRBV7-9; J: TRBJ1-6; CDR3: CASIRAIYNSPLHF
V: TRBV6-1; J: TRBJ2-5; CDR3: CASRDPGTQYF
V: TRBV12-3/TRBV12-4; J: TRBJ2-3; CDR3: CASSLGLGTDTQYF
V: TRBV12-3/TRBV12-4; J: TRBJ2-4; CDR3: CASSTTGLPEKNIQYF